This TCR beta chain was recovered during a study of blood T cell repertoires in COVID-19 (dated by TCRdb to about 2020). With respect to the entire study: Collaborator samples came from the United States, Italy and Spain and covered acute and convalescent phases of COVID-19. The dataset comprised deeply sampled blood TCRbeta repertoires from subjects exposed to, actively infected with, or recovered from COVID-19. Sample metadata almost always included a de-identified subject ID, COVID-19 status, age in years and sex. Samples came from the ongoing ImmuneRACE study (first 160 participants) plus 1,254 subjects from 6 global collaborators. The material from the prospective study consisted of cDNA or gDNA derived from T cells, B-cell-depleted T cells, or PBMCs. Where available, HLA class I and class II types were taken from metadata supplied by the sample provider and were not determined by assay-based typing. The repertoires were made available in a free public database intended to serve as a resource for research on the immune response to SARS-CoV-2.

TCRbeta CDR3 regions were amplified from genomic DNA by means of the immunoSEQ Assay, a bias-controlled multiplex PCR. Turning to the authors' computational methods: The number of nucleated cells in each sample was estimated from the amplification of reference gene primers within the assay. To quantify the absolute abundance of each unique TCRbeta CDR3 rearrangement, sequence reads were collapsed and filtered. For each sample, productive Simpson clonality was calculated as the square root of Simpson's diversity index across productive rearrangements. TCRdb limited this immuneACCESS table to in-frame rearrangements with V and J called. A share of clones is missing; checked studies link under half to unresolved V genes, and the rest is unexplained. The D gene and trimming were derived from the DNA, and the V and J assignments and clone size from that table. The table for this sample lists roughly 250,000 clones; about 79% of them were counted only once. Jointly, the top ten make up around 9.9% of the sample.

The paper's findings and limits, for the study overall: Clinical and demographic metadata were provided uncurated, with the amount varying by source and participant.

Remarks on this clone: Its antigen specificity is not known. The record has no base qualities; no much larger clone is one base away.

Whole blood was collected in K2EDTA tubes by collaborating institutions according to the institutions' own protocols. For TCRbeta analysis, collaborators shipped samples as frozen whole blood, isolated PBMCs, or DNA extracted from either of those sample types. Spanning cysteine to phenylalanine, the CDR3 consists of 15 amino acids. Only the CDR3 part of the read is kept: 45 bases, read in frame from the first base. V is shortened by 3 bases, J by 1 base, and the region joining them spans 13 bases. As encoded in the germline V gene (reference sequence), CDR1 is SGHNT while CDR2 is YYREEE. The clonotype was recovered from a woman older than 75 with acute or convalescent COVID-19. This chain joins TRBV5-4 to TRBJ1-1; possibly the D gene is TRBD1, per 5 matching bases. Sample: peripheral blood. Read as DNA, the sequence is TGTGCCAGCAGCTCCAACCGACAGAGGAACACTGAAGCTTTCTTT. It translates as CASSSNRQRNTEAFF.